The 20 T cell receptor beta chains reported below all come from one sample, sequenced in a study of T cell responses to AZD1222 COVID-19 vaccine. Here immunoSEQ multiplex PCR was the method, and the copy in TCRdb shows in-frame clones only, minus some. This table has 110,000 to 150,000 clones, more than 85% appearing once. Source: peripheral blood, taken on day 0 of AZD1222 vaccination. The source is an adult in good health.

The CDR3 loop is CASSFMGKGQPQHF. CDR3 bases: TGCGCCAGCAGCTTTATGGGGAAGGGTCAGCCCCAGCATTTT. J is TRBJ1-5 and V is TRBV5-1; D remains unclear. The germline CDR1 and CDR2 sequences are SGHRS and YFSETQ. Trimming took 2 bases from V and 6 from J, leaving 12 bases between them. This CDR3 comprises 14 residues. Full variable domain (rest looked up from reference TRBV5-1 and TRBJ1-5): KAGVTQTPRYLIKTRGQQVTLSCSPISGHRSVSWYQQTPGQGLQFLFEYFSETQRNKGNFPGRFSGRQFSNSRSEMNVSTLELGDSALYLCASSFMGKGQPQHFGDGTRLSIL.

The rearrangement uses TRBV5-4 and TRBJ2-7; a possible D gene is TRBD1 (6 bases). The germline V and J ends were trimmed by 2 bases and 3 bases, with 15 bases remaining between them. Germline CDR1 reads SGHNT; CDR2 reads YYREEE (reference sequence). The CDR3 covers 15 residues. CDR3 region: CASSFDRFSDYEQYF. The CDR3 nucleotides read TGTGCCAGCAGCTTCGACAGGTTTTCAGACTACGAGCAGTACTTC.

The V gene is TRBV6-6, the J gene TRBJ2-2; TRBD2 matches 12 bases. The germline V gene has CDR1 MNHNY and CDR2 SVGAGI (reference sequence). The CDR3 has 16 residues. Unmatched junction bases numbered 7, after V lost 6 bases and J lost 5 bases. The CDR3 nucleotides read TGTGCCAGCAGAACTAGCGGGGGGATATCTACCGGGGAGCTGTTTTTT. Protein product: CASRTSGGISTGELFF.

This clone came up once. V usage is TRBV5-4 and J usage is TRBJ1-1, with 7 bases identical to TRBD1. The CDR3 is 13 residues long. Trimming cost V 3 bases and J 3 bases; bases outside gene matches: 2. Germline V gene lookup returns CDR1 SGHNT and CDR2 YYREEE (reference sequence). The CDR3 is CASSYRGDTEAFF. CDR3 bases: TGTGCCAGCAGCTACAGGGGAGACACTGAAGCTTTCTTT. The full variable domain, with the rest looked up from reference TRBV5-4 and TRBJ1-1, is ETGVTQSPTHLIKTRGQQVTLRCSSQSGHNTVSWYQQALGQGPQFIFQYYREEENGRGNFPPRFSGLQFPNYSSELNVNALELDDSALYLCASSYRGDTEAFFGQGTRLTVV.

The count of this clone is one. The chain has TRBV27 and TRBJ1-5, with 9 bases aligning to TRBD1. Losses at the gene ends were 3 bases for V and 4 bases for J; bases not matched to a gene: 7. The CDR3 contains 16 residues. Germline loops: CDR1 MNHEY, CDR2 SMNVEV (reference sequence). The CDR3 sequence: CASSFLWTGENQPQHF. In DNA form, the CDR3 reads TGTGCCAGCAGTTTCCTATGGACAGGGGAAAATCAGCCCCAGCATTTT.

The chain combines TRBV7-6 with TRBJ2-7; D might be TRBD1 (6 bases). V shed 1 base and J shed 0 bases, with 13 bases lying between them. The CDR3 sequence is 16 residues long. The germline gives CDR1 SGHVS, CDR2 FNYEAQ. The CDR3 DNA reads as TGTGCCAGCAGCTTAGAGAGCAGGGGATCCTCCTACGAGCAGTACTTC. Translation gives CASSLESRGSSYEQYF.

The chain links TRBV7-8 to TRBJ1-5; D unresolved. Trimming took off 2 bases at V and 3 bases at J, with 11 bases between the two ends. The CDR3 is 15 amino acids. CDR1 and CDR2 (germline): SGHVS, FQNEAQ. CDR3: CASSLTLAVNQPQHF. For the CDR3, the DNA is TGTGCCAGCAGCTTAACGTTGGCAGTCAATCAGCCCCAGCATTTT.

The chain employs TRBV3-1 (or the pseudogene TRBV3-2) and TRBJ2-5; no firm D call. The V gene lost 0 bases and the J gene lost 1 base, with 9 bases spanning the gap. The CDR3 has 15 amino acids. Germline values: CDR1 LGHDT, CDR2 YNNKEL (reference sequence). Here the CDR3 reads CASSQDMAIQETQYF. CDR3 sequence (DNA): TGTGCCAGCAGCCAAGATATGGCGATCCAAGAGACCCAGTACTTC.

This chain uses TRBV12-3 or TRBV12-4 with TRBJ1-5; D not certain. The V end lost 2 bases, the J end lost 10 bases, and 12 bases lay between the germline ends. The CDR3 covers 13 residues. CDR3 sequence: CASSLSPLRPQHF. CDR3 nucleotides: TGTGCCAGCAGTTTATCCCCGCTTCGACCCCAGCATTTT.

The rearrangement joins TRBV2 to TRBJ1-4, with TRBD1 matching 7 bases. This CDR3 has 16 residues. The germline gives CDR1 SNHLY, CDR2 FYNNEI. After removal of 6 bases from V and 0 bases from J, the junction contained 7 bases not matched to a gene. As DNA, the CDR3 is TGTGCCAGCAGGATAGGACAGGCGGCAACTAATGAAAAACTGTTTTTT. Translation gives CASRIGQAATNEKLFF.

The CDR3 bases are TGCGCCAGCAGCCCTAACAGGGAGAGCGAGCAGTACTTC. Translating gives CASSPNRESEQYF. This chain uses TRBV4-1 with TRBJ2-7; weak D call: TRBD1 (6 bases). V dropped 4 bases and J dropped 6 bases, with 13 bases sitting between them. Per the germline V gene, CDR1 is MGHRA and CDR2 is YSYEKL. The CDR3 loop spans 13 amino acids.

This clone has only a few counts. The V call is TRBV6-1, the J call TRBJ1-6; 7 nucleotides match TRBD1. The CDR3 extends over 16 amino acids. Germline assignment: CDR1 MNHNS and CDR2 SASEGT. After removal of 4 bases from V and 7 bases from J, the junction contained 10 bases not matched to a gene. The CDR3 spells CASSAKGQLKNSPLHF. The DNA for the CDR3 is TGTGCCAGCAGTGCAAAGGGACAGTTAAAGAATTCACCCCTCCACTTT.

The chain is built from TRBV6-5 and TRBJ1-4; no clear D gene. This CDR3 comprises 15 residues. Germline V gene data show CDR1 as MNHEY and CDR2 as SVGAGI. The V and J ends lost 7 bases and 4 bases respectively, with 16 bases between them. The CDR3 loop reads CASTTVALFNEKLFF. CDR3 coding DNA: TGTGCCAGCACCACCGTGGCCCTTTTTAATGAAAAACTGTTTTTT.

This clone was seen a single time. The V and J genes are TRBV10-3 and TRBJ2-7; 9 bases match TRBD1. Trimming took 10 bases from V and 3 from J; bases not matched to a gene: 7. The CDR3 contains 13 residues. Per germline, CDR1 ENHRY and CDR2 SYGVKD. The CDR3 loop is CATSGQGNYEQYF. The CDR3 DNA reads as TGTGCCACCTCGGGACAGGGAAACTACGAGCAGTACTTC.

J is TRBJ2-1 and V is TRBV19; 9 bases match TRBD1. The germline CDR1 and CDR2 sequences are LNHDA and SQIVND (reference sequence). The CDR3 totals 13 residues. The trim removed 5 bases at V and 9 bases at J, leaving 5 bases unmatched. CDR3 loop: CASSPDRGSEQFF. For the CDR3, the DNA is TGTGCCAGTAGTCCTGACAGGGGGAGTGAGCAGTTCTTC.

DNA for the CDR3: TGTGCCAGCAGCTATGACAGGCGAGCCCACAAGTACACCGGGGAGCTGTTTTTT. This gives the protein CASSYDRRAHKYTGELFF. This chain connects TRBV7-6 to TRBJ2-2; D is possibly TRBD1 (6 bases). Per germline, CDR1 SGHVS and CDR2 FNYEAQ. With 4 bases removed from V and 3 bases from J, the gap between germline ends came to 21 bases. This CDR3 is 18 amino acids long.

The chain employs TRBV19 and TRBJ1-5; 9 bases map to TRBD1. The V and J ends lost 6 bases and 4 bases, in that order; junction bases with no gene match: 1. Germline V lookup: CDR1 LNHDA, CDR2 SQIVND (reference sequence). The CDR3 runs to 13 residues. The CDR3 sequence: CASSDRGNQPQHF. Written as DNA, the CDR3 is TGTGCCAGTAGCGACAGGGGGAATCAGCCCCAGCATTTT.

The chain has TRBV4-2 and TRBJ1-2; D is unresolved. The V gene lost 2 bases and the J gene lost 4 bases, with 8 bases spanning the gap. Germline loops: CDR1 LGHNA, CDR2 YNFKEQ. The CDR3 extends over 13 amino acids. CDR3 nucleotides: TGTGCCAGCAGCCAACCTGGACTCTATGGCTACACCTTC. It encodes CASSQPGLYGYTF.

The V gene is TRBV6-5, the J gene TRBJ2-7; D is uncertain. Germline lookup yields CDR1 MNHEY and CDR2 SVGAGI. This CDR3 has 11 amino acids. The germline V and J ends were trimmed by 6 bases and 4 bases, with 7 bases remaining between them. CDR3 DNA sequence: TGTGCCAGCAGCTTAGGGTACGAGCAGTACTTC. Translated, it gives CASSLGYEQYF.

The V call is TRBV19, the J call TRBJ2-1, with a possible D match to TRBD1 (5 bases). Trimming took 5 bases from V and 4 from J, leaving 21 bases between them. The length of the CDR3 is 17 residues. Germline V lookup: CDR1 LNHDA, CDR2 SQIVND (reference sequence). CDR3 DNA: TGTGCCAGTAGTGAGGAAGATTGGGGCAGTAATTACAATGAGCAGTTCTTC. Translation: CASSEEDWGSNYNEQFF. The full variable domain, its missing parts supplied by reference TRBV19 and TRBJ2-1, is DGGITQSPKYLFRKEGQNVTLSCEQNLNHDAMYWYRQDPGQGLRLIYYSQIVNDFQKGDIAEGYSVSREKKESFPLTVTSAQKNPTAFYLCASSEEDWGSNYNEQFFGPGTRLTVL.